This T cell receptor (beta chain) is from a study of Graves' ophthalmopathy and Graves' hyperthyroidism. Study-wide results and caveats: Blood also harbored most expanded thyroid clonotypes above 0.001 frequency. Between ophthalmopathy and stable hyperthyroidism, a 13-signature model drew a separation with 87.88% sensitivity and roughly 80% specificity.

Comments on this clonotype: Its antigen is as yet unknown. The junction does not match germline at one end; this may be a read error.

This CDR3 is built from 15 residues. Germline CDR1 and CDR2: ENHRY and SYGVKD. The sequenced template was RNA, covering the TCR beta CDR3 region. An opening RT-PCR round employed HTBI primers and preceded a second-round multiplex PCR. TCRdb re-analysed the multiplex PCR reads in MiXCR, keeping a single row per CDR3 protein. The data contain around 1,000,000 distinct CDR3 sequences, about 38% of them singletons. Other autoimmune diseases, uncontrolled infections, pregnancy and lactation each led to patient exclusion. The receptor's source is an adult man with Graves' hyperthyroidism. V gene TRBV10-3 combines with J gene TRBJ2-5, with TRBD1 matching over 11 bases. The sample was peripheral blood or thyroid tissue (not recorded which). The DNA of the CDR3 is TGTGCCAGCAGTTTGGGACAGGGGGTTTCCGAGACCCAGTACTTC. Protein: CASSLGQGVSETQYF.